These 24 T cell receptor beta chains were sequenced from one sample in a study of blood T cells in healthy people across ages. Using a J-beta primer mix together with a sample-barcoded 5' primer, a second PCR was run for roughly 6 to 11 cycles. TCRdb re-called the 5' RACE reads through MiXCR, storing one row per CDR3 protein. The repertoire consists of approximately 900,000 distinct CDR3 sequences, with under 35% occurring once and the leading ten covering 10%. In addition, the sample was reused for a study of T cells of mothers and their children.

Input material: blood. Every receptor here comes from a woman aged 40 to 50 in good health.

In this sample, this clonotype turned up many times. V usage is TRBV12-3 or TRBV12-4 and J usage is TRBJ2-7; 7 nucleotides agree with TRBD2. This CDR3 has 11 amino acids. V trimming: 8 bases; J trimming: 9 bases; junction bases outside the gene matches: 7. The CDR3 here is CASGRGLRQYF. In DNA, the CDR3 is TGTGCCAGCGGGAGGGGTCTAAGGCAGTACTTC.

This clonotype occurred many times. CDR3 protein: CSVVNSGGNEQFF. CDR3 DNA: TGCAGCGTAGTAAATAGCGGGGGGAATGAGCAGTTCTTC. The V and J genes are TRBV29-1 and TRBJ2-1, with TRBD2 matching over 10 bases. Germline V gene data show CDR1 as SQVTM and CDR2 as ANQGSEA. The V gene end was trimmed by 6 bases and the J gene end by 7 bases; junction bases not matched to a gene: 6. There are 13 residues in the CDR3.

This clonotype was detected only once. This chain connects TRBV28 to TRBJ1-6; D ambiguous. The CDR3 totals 12 residues. Between the trimmed V and J ends, which lost 6 bases and 10 bases, there was a span of 10 bases. The germline V gene encodes CDR1 MDHEN and CDR2 SYDVKM. CDR3 sequence reads: CASRQSESPLHF. CDR3 in DNA: TGTGCCAGCAGACAGTCGGAATCACCCCTCCACTTT. Full variable domain (outside the CDR3, taken from reference TRBV28 and TRBJ1-6): DVKVTQSSRYLVKRTGEKVFLECVQDMDHENMFWYRQDPGLGLRLIYFSYDVKMKEKGDIPEGYSVSREKKERFSLILESASTNQTSMYLCASRQSESPLHFGNGTRLTVT.

This chain joins TRBV5-1 and TRBJ2-6; 10 bases fit TRBD1. This CDR3 comprises 17 residues. Per the germline V gene, CDR1 is SGHRS and CDR2 is YFSETQ. The V and J ends lost 3 bases and 1 base, in that order; junction bases with no gene match: 4. CDR3 in DNA: TGCGCCAGCAGCTCCCGGGACAGGGGATCTGGGGCCAACGTCCTGACTTTC. Translation: CASSSRDRGSGANVLTF.

This clonotype has a handful of counts. The rearrangement joins TRBV12-3 or TRBV12-4 to TRBJ2-5, with 11 bases fitting TRBD1. The J segment lost 5 bases and the V segment lost 2 bases, leaving 4 bases of the junction unmatched. The CDR3 is made up of 15 amino acids. The CDR3 reads CASSLRTGGAETQYF. The CDR3 nucleotides read TGTGCCAGCAGTTTAAGGACAGGGGGCGCGGAGACCCAGTACTTC.

This chain uses TRBV15 with TRBJ2-4; the D call may be TRBD1 or TRBD2 (6 bases each). CDR1 is LNHNV and CDR2 is YYDKDF in the germline V gene (reference sequence). The V and J ends lost 2 bases and 13 bases respectively, with 24 bases between them. There are 16 residues in the CDR3. CDR3 sequence reads: CATSRKTGAVYNEQYF. Written as DNA, the CDR3 is TGTGCCACCAGCAGAAAAACGGGGGCAGTTTACAATGAGCAGTACTTC.

Only a few counts were recorded for this clonotype. The CDR3 DNA follows: TGTGCCAGCAGTGGAGGGGAGGGCTATGGCTACACCTTC. Its protein is CASSGGEGYGYTF. The rearrangement uses TRBV2 and TRBJ1-2, with D possibly TRBD1 on 5 matching bases. Germline V gene sequence: CDR1 SNHLY, CDR2 FYNNEI. The V and J ends lost 4 bases and 4 bases respectively, with 10 bases between them. The CDR3 runs 13 residues.

Comments on this clonotype: At one boundary the junction diverges from the germline segment, which might be a read error. The rearrangement links TRBV28 to TRBJ2-7; maybe TRBD1 (5 bases). The CDR3 is 15 amino acids. In germline, CDR1 is MDHEN, CDR2 SYDVKM. This CDR3 reads CVSSYKGFLIYEQYF. The CDR3 DNA is TGTGTCAGCAGTTACAAGGGGTTTCTAATCTACGAGCAGTACTTC.

This clonotype was recorded at least ten times. The J gene is TRBJ1-4, the V gene TRBV10-3; TRBD1 agrees at 8 bases. The CDR3 covers 15 residues. Losses at the gene ends were 1 base for V and 8 bases for J; bases not matched to a gene: 6. Germline-derived CDR1 and CDR2 are ENHRY and SYGVKD. CDR3 sequence (DNA): TGTGCCATCAGTGAGTTCGGACAGGGCGAGGAAAAACTGTTTTTT. It is translated as CAISEFGQGEEKLFF.

This clonotype has only a few counts. This chain links TRBV27 with TRBJ2-2; D gene ambiguous. The CDR3 contains 13 residues. Looked up from germline, CDR1 is MNHEY and CDR2 is SMNVEV (reference sequence). V dropped 0 bases and J dropped 4 bases, with 3 bases sitting between them. CDR3: CASSLSFTGELFF. CDR3 bases: TGTGCCAGCAGTTTATCCTTCACCGGGGAGCTGTTTTTT.

This chain links TRBV7-2 with TRBJ2-7; 8 nucleotides match TRBD2. CDR1 and CDR2 (germline): SGHTA, FQGNSA. Trimming took 5 bases from V and 4 from J; bases not matched to a gene: 10. The CDR3 totals 15 residues. The CDR3 bases are TGTGCCAGCAGCGACGACCGGGGGGGCCGGTACGAGCAGTACTTC. This gives the protein CASSDDRGGRYEQYF. The full variable domain, in which reference TRBV7-2 and TRBJ2-7 provide the parts outside the CDR3, is GAGVSQSPSNKVTEKGKDVELRCDPISGHTALYWYRQSLGQGLEFLIYFQGNSAPDKSGLPSDRFSAERTGGSVSTLTIQRTQQEDSAVYLCASSDDRGGRYEQYFGPGTRLTVT.

The sample holds a few counts of this clonotype. The genes are TRBV20-1 and TRBJ1-1; no firm D call. The germline gives CDR1 DFQATT, CDR2 SNEGSKA (reference sequence). Deletions cut 0 bases from V and 1 base from J, with 15 bases between. This CDR3 contains 16 residues. The DNA for the CDR3 is TGCAGTGCTAGAGACCCAGGTCCTGTAGGGAACACTGAAGCTTTCTTT. Protein product: CSARDPGPVGNTEAFF.

This chain connects TRBV6-1 to TRBJ2-2; 7 bases fit TRBD1. V trimming: 6 bases; J trimming: 1 base; junction bases outside the gene matches: 5. CDR1 is MNHNS, CDR2 SASEGT, per germline. The CDR3 is 15 amino acids. CDR3 sequence reads: CASSAGTVNTGELFF. Written as DNA, the CDR3 is TGTGCCAGCAGCGCCGGGACAGTGAACACCGGGGAGCTGTTTTTT.

This clonotype showed up just a few times. The chain couples TRBV30 to TRBJ2-6, with D maybe TRBD1 (6 bases). Per germline, CDR1 GTSNPN and CDR2 SVGIG (reference sequence). V lost 4 bases to trimming and J lost 0 bases, with 13 bases between them. This CDR3 is built from 16 residues. CDR3 amino acids: CAWTPGHLSGANVLTF. The CDR3 DNA is TGTGCCTGGACCCCGGGACACCTCTCTGGGGCCAACGTCCTGACTTTC. Combining the CDR3 with reference TRBV30 and TRBJ2-6 gives the whole variable domain SQTIHQWPATLVQPVGSPLSLECTVEGTSNPNLYWYRQAAGRGLQLLFYSVGIGQISSEVPQNLSASRPQDRQFILSSKKLLLSDSGFYLCAWTPGHLSGANVLTFGAGSRLTVL.

The gene calls are TRBV7-3 and TRBJ2-3, with D perhaps matching TRBD1 (5 bases). CDR1 and CDR2 from the germline V gene are SGHTA and FQGTGA. The CDR3 extends over 14 amino acids. V lost 2 bases, J lost 4 bases, and 10 bases lay in between. CDR3 DNA: TGTGCCAGCAGCTTAGGGGCCACCTCAGATACGCAGTATTTT. Translated, it gives CASSLGATSDTQYF.

The chain couples TRBV6-5 to TRBJ1-2, with a tentative D call TRBD1 (6 bases). The CDR3 sequence is 11 residues long. Germline values: CDR1 MNHEY, CDR2 SVGAGI. Trimming took 8 bases from V and 7 from J, leaving 11 bases between them. Here the CDR3 reads CASSGASGYTF. CDR3 DNA: TGTGCCAGCTCAGGGGCTAGTGGCTACACCTTC.

Points on this clonotype: This may arise from a read error, as a much more abundant clone is one base away. The chain carries TRBV4-1 and TRBJ2-3; D uncertain. Trimming removed 7 bases at V and 2 bases at J, with 19 bases between. The CDR3 totals 16 residues. CDR1 is MGHRA, CDR2 YSYEKL, per germline. The CDR3 nucleotides are TGCGCCAGCAACCCCTTAGGGAAGATATCCACAGATACGCAGTATTTT. Residues: CASNPLGKISTDTQYF.

This clonotype was counted a few times. Its ends do not fully match the called genes, so a read error is possible. V is TRBV19 and J is TRBJ1-1; D gene uncertain. Germline V gene lookup returns CDR1 LNHDA and CDR2 SQIVND (reference sequence). CDR3 length: 12 amino acids. The DNA of the CDR3 is TGTGCCAGCAGTATCCGGAACACTGAAGCCTTCTTT. This encodes CASSIRNTEAFF. The complete variable domain, with remaining parts taken from reference TRBV19 and TRBJ1-1, reads DGGITQSPKYLFRKEGQNVTLSCEQNLNHDAMYWYRQDPGQGLRLIYYSQIVNDFQKGDIAEGYSVSREKKESFPLTVTSAQKNPTAFYLCASSIRNTEAFFGQGTRLTVV.

This clonotype showed up just a few times. CDR3 region: CAWSGGLDGYTF. CDR3 bases: TGTGCCTGGAGCGGGGGCTTGGATGGCTACACCTTC. V and J are TRBV30 and TRBJ1-2; D is perhaps TRBD1 (6 bases). V lost 3 bases to trimming and J lost 6 bases, with 11 bases between them. CDR1 is GTSNPN, CDR2 SVGIG, per germline (reference sequence). This CDR3 spans 12 amino acids.

This clonotype occurred a few times. The V gene is TRBV29-1, the J gene TRBJ2-7; D could derive from TRBD1 or TRBD2 (5 bases each). CDR1 and CDR2 (germline): SQVTM, ANQGSEA. The CDR3 is 13 residues long. Trimming cost V 6 bases and J 0 bases, with 12 bases left between them. CDR3 nucleotides: TGCAGCGTCCCCGGGGCTAGCTCCTACGAGCAGTACTTC. It is translated as CSVPGASSYEQYF.

This clonotype has only a few counts. The chain employs TRBV5-1 and TRBJ2-1; D may be TRBD2 (7 bases). V lost 6 bases, J lost 5 bases, and 18 bases lay in between. CDR3 size: 15 residues. CDR1 is SGHRS and CDR2 is YFSETQ in the germline V gene. CDR3 coding DNA: TGCGCCAGCACCCAAGGGGGGGGCGGGAACAATGAGCAGTTCTTC. Translated, it gives CASTQGGGGNNEQFF. Combining the CDR3 with reference TRBV5-1 and TRBJ2-1 gives the whole variable domain KAGVTQTPRYLIKTRGQQVTLSCSPISGHRSVSWYQQTPGQGLQFLFEYFSETQRNKGNFPGRFSGRQFSNSRSEMNVSTLELGDSALYLCASTQGGGGNNEQFFGPGTRLTVL.

In regard to this clonotype: A read error may account for a junction end that differs from germline. The V call is TRBV6-6, the J call TRBJ2-7; 7 positions match TRBD1. The CDR3 runs 15 residues. Germline V lookup: CDR1 MNHNY, CDR2 SVGAGI (reference sequence). The CDR3 sequence: CTSSPRQGIEGEQYF. DNA for the CDR3: TGTACCAGCAGTCCCCGACAGGGAATAGAGGGCGAGCAGTACTTC.

This clonotype came up a few times. The chain employs TRBV3-1 and TRBJ2-5, with 10 bases fitting TRBD1. V dropped 4 bases and J dropped 3; count of bases not matched to a gene: 8. Germline lookup yields CDR1 LGHDT and CDR2 YNNKEL (reference sequence). The CDR3 totals 16 residues. CDR3 in amino acids: CASSRSGGQGKETQYF. CDR3 DNA: TGTGCCAGCAGCCGGAGCGGGGGACAGGGGAAAGAGACCCAGTACTTC.

This clonotype was observed many times. V gene TRBV7-3 combines with J gene TRBJ2-7; D may match TRBD1 or TRBD2 (6 bases each). Germline V CDR1 and CDR2: SGHTA, FQGTGA. The CDR3 covers 15 residues. V lost 3 bases, J lost 1 base, and 13 bases lay in between. In DNA form, the CDR3 reads TGTGCCAGCAGCTTCGGAGGGGGATGGTCCTACGAGCAGTACTTC. This codes for CASSFGGGWSYEQYF.